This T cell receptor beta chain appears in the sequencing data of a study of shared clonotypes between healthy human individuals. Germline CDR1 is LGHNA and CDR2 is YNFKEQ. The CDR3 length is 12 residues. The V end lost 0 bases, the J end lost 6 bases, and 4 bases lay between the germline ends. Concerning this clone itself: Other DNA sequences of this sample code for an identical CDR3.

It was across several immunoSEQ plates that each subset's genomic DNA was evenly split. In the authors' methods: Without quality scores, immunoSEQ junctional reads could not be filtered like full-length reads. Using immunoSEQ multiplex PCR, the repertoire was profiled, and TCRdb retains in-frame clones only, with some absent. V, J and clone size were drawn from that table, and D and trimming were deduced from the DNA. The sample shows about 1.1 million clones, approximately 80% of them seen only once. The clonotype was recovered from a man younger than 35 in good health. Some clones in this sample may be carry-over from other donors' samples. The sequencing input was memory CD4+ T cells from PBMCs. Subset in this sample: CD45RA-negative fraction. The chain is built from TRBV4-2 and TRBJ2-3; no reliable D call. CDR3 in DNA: TGTGCCAGCAGCCAAGAAAGGGATACGCAGTATTTT. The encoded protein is CASSQERDTQYF.